The entry below gives a single TCR beta chain sequence along with its context. This sample's time point: persistent/refractory GD, antithyroid drugs over 5 years with positive TRAb. The TCR library was made from RNA extracted from PBMCs. This CDR3 spans 15 amino acids. Germline V lookup: CDR1 LNHNV, CDR2 YYDKDF (reference sequence). The V segment lost 6 bases and the J segment 9 bases; nucleotides outside the gene matches: 14. These data are taken from a study of regulatory T cells in long-lasting Graves disease. Through Arm-PCR of CDR3 regions and iRepertoire HTBI primers, TCR beta libraries were built. As originally analysed: Identified segments across samples numbered under 80 TRBV and roughly 15 TRBJ. TCRdb called the multiplex PCR reads again in MiXCR, with one record for every CDR3 protein. TCRdb assigned the V and J calls; the authors' analysis was not used. The table has about 430,000 distinct CDR3 sequences, roughly 21% seen once.

The sample was peripheral blood mononuclear cells (PBMCs), taken when the disease was refractory, from a patient treated with antithyroid drugs. The V gene is TRBV15, the J gene TRBJ2-1, with TRBD2 matching 7 bases. The clonotype comes from a female donor with Graves disease. In DNA, the CDR3 is TGTGCCACCAGTGAGGGAGGGACCAAATTGCGTGAGCAGTTCTTC. Translated: CATSEGGTKLREQFF. Together with reference TRBV15 and TRBJ2-1, the CDR3 gives the full variable domain: DAMVIQNPRYQVTQFGKPVTLSCSQTLNHNVMYWYQQKSSQAPKLLFHYYDKDFNNEADTPDNFQSRRPNTSFCFLDIRSPGLGDTAMYLCATSEGGTKLREQFFGPGTRLTVL.